One sample yielded the 27 T cell receptor beta chains listed below, sequenced in a study of cytomegalovirus exposure and HLA in healthy donors. Use of 60 Vbeta and 13 Jbeta primers characterized the PCR. Sequenced by immunoSEQ multiplex PCR; TCRdb stores in-frame clones only, minus some. The table lists approximately 150,000 clones, roughly 70% of them singletons, with approximately 5.1% in the top ten. The sample comprised PBMCs. These receptors all come from a woman aged 18-29 years in good health and CMV-seropositive.

Concerning this clone itself: Other DNA sequences in this specimen translate into the identical CDR3. The DNA of the CDR3 is TGCGCCAGCAGCTCTAGCGGGGGGGCCTACAATGAGCAGTTCTTC. It translates to CASSSSGGAYNEQFF. The chain uses TRBV5-1 and TRBJ2-1; 12 bases line up with TRBD2. Germline V gene data show CDR1 as SGHRS and CDR2 as YFSETQ. Trimming removed 3 bases from V and 2 bases from J; junction bases left unmatched: 0. The CDR3 is 15 amino acids.

This chain joins TRBV25-1 and TRBJ1-4, with D possibly being TRBD1 (6 bases). V lost 5 bases and J 0 bases, leaving 16 bases between the germline ends. This CDR3 has 17 residues. Per germline, CDR1 MGHDK and CDR2 SYGVNS. DNA for the CDR3: TGTGCCAGCAGTCTGCGGGGGGGGCCGTCAACTAATGAAAAACTGTTTTTT. Amino acid sequence: CASSLRGGPSTNEKLFF.

The chain has TRBV7-8 and TRBJ1-2, with D possibly being TRBD1 (5 bases). CDR1 SGHVS and CDR2 FQNEAQ come from the germline V gene. The V gene lost 1 base and the J gene lost 7 bases, with 10 bases spanning the gap. The CDR3 contains 13 residues. The CDR3, as DNA: TGTGCCAGCAGCTTAGTAGGGGTGGGTGGCTACACCTTC. Translated: CASSLVGVGGYTF.

J is TRBJ1-6 and V is TRBV13; no firm D call. Trimming stripped 5 bases from V and 8 bases from J, with 19 bases between. The CDR3 is 16 amino acids. Looked up from germline, CDR1 is PRHDT and CDR2 is FYEKMQ (reference sequence). The CDR3 is CASSLSTGFFDSPLHF. In DNA, the CDR3 is TGTGCCAGCAGCCTCTCCACCGGGTTCTTCGATTCACCCCTCCACTTT.

The rearrangement uses TRBV30 and TRBJ1-1; D is perhaps TRBD1 (6 bases). The germline V gene encodes CDR1 GTSNPN and CDR2 SVGIG (reference sequence). The CDR3 loop spans 15 amino acids. With 2 bases removed from V and 2 bases from J, the gap between germline ends came to 15 bases. The CDR3 loop is CAWSSGTFRNTEAFF. The CDR3 nucleotides are TGTGCCTGGAGTTCCGGGACATTCCGCAACACTGAAGCTTTCTTT.

The V and J genes are TRBV2 and TRBJ1-4; 7 nucleotides match TRBD1. Germline V gives CDR1 SNHLY, CDR2 FYNNEI. V trimming: 4 bases; J trimming: 8 bases; junction bases outside the gene matches: 4. The CDR3 runs to 13 residues. DNA of the CDR3: TGTGCCAGCAGTGGGGGGACAGAAGAAAAACTGTTTTTT. It is translated as CASSGGTEEKLFF.

The V and J genes are TRBV4-2 and TRBJ2-3; a possible D gene is TRBD1 (6 bases). The CDR3 extends over 18 amino acids. Trimming cost V 3 bases and J 0 bases, with 19 bases left between them. Per the germline V gene, CDR1 is LGHNA and CDR2 is YNFKEQ. The CDR3 region is CASSHRTVGLRSTDTQYF. CDR3 nucleotide sequence: TGTGCCAGCAGCCACAGGACAGTGGGGTTACGTAGCACAGATACGCAGTATTTT.

This rearrangement joins TRBV7-2 to TRBJ2-3; 7 nucleotides agree with TRBD2. CDR3 length: 20 residues. Germline lookup yields CDR1 SGHTA and CDR2 FQGNSA. J was trimmed by 0 bases and V by 0 bases; bases with no gene match: 15. CDR3 sequence: CASSLAITGRGDSSTDTQYF. The CDR3 nucleotides are TGTGCCAGCAGCTTAGCCATAACAGGACGGGGGGACTCTAGCACAGATACGCAGTATTTT.

V and J are TRBV7-9 and TRBJ2-1; TRBD1 agrees at 7 bases. The V gene end was trimmed by 2 bases and the J gene end by 7 bases; junction bases not matched to a gene: 5. The CDR3 loop spans 14 amino acids. Germline values: CDR1 SEHNR, CDR2 FQNEAQ (reference sequence). The CDR3 sequence: CASSLMTGSNEQFF. CDR3 DNA: TGTGCCAGCAGCTTAATGACAGGGTCGAATGAGCAGTTCTTC.

The CDR3 DNA reads as TGCGCCAGCAGCCAAGACAGGGGGCCGGGTCAGCCCCAGCATTTT. Translating it yields CASSQDRGPGQPQHF. The chain is built from TRBV4-1 and TRBJ1-5; 8 positions match TRBD1. Trimming at V came to 0 bases and at J to 6 bases, leaving 4 bases not matched to a gene. The CDR3 covers 15 residues. Germline CDR1 is MGHRA and CDR2 is YSYEKL.

The chain is built from TRBV6-5 and TRBJ2-5, with 10 nucleotides matching TRBD2. This CDR3 spans 14 amino acids. V dropped 6 bases and J dropped 3; count of bases not matched to a gene: 4. Looked up from germline, CDR1 is MNHEY and CDR2 is SVGAGI. The CDR3, as DNA: TGTGCCAGCAGATTAGCGGGGGGAAAAGAGACCCAGTACTTC. Translated: CASRLAGGKETQYF.

The CDR3 is CASSLLAGYEQYF. The DNA of the CDR3 is TGTGCCAGCAGTTTATTAGCGGGGTACGAGCAGTACTTC. The chain carries TRBV28 and TRBJ2-7; 8 nucleotides agree with TRBD2. In germline, CDR1 is MDHEN, CDR2 SYDVKM. With 1 base clipped from V and 4 bases from J, the junction kept 0 bases outside the gene matches. This CDR3 has 13 amino acids.

The chain is built from TRBV27 and TRBJ1-1, with D uncertain. The CDR3 sequence is 14 residues long. The germline V gene encodes CDR1 MNHEY and CDR2 SMNVEV (reference sequence). V gave up 2 bases and J gave up 4 bases, with 11 bases separating them. The CDR3 DNA sequence: TGTGCCAGCAGTTTACTAGGTCGGGGCACTGAAGCTTTCTTT. Its translation: CASSLLGRGTEAFF.

This chain uses TRBV19 with TRBJ2-1; TRBD2 matches 9 bases. Germline-derived CDR1 and CDR2 are LNHDA and SQIVND (reference sequence). Germline trimming cut 6 bases from V and 5 bases from J; bases unmatched to any gene: 5. This CDR3 comprises 14 residues. This CDR3 reads CASRRVAGDNEQFF. Here the CDR3 DNA reads TGTGCCAGTAGAAGAGTAGCGGGAGACAATGAGCAGTTCTTC.

About this clone: The sample holds other DNA sequences that translate to the same CDR3. This sequence joins TRBV5-1 and TRBJ2-2, with 9 bases aligning to TRBD2. Per the germline V gene, CDR1 is SGHRS and CDR2 is YFSETQ. CDR3 size: 15 residues. Trimming removed 0 bases from V and 5 bases from J; junction bases left unmatched: 2. The CDR3 nucleotides are TGCGCCAGCAGCTTGGAGCTAGCGGGGACCGGGGAGCTGTTTTTT. Translating it yields CASSLELAGTGELFF.

This rearrangement joins TRBV19 to TRBJ2-7, with 9 bases lining up with TRBD1. Germline V lookup: CDR1 LNHDA, CDR2 SQIVND (reference sequence). The CDR3 consists of 15 residues. The V segment lost 5 bases and the J segment 6 bases; nucleotides outside the gene matches: 11. This CDR3 reads CASSAVGTGYGEQYF. Written as DNA, the CDR3 is TGTGCCAGTAGTGCGGTCGGGACAGGGTACGGCGAGCAGTACTTC. The whole variable domain, remainder taken from reference TRBV19 and TRBJ2-7, is DGGITQSPKYLFRKEGQNVTLSCEQNLNHDAMYWYRQDPGQGLRLIYYSQIVNDFQKGDIAEGYSVSREKKESFPLTVTSAQKNPTAFYLCASSAVGTGYGEQYFGPGTRLTVT.

V is TRBV29-1 and J is TRBJ1-2; 10 bases are a match to TRBD1. This CDR3 spans 14 amino acids. CDR1 and CDR2 from the germline V gene are SQVTM and ANQGSEA. Unmatched junction bases numbered 13, after V lost 7 bases and J lost 8 bases. CDR3 amino acids: CSARGTGEVGGYTF. The CDR3 DNA sequence: TGCAGCGCCCGCGGGACAGGGGAGGTTGGAGGCTACACCTTC. Full variable domain (remainder filled in from reference TRBV29-1 and TRBJ1-2): SAVISQKPSRDICQRGTSLTIQCQVDSQVTMMFWYRQQPGQSLTLIATANQGSEATYESGFVIDKFPISRPNLTFSTLTVSNMSPEDSSIYLCSARGTGEVGGYTFGSGTRLTVV.

V gene TRBV5-1 combines with J gene TRBJ1-3; D not resolved. Trimming pared 0 bases from V and 4 bases from J, leaving 5 bases between. Per the germline V gene, CDR1 is SGHRS and CDR2 is YFSETQ. The CDR3 contains 13 residues. The CDR3 protein is CASSLGQGNTIYF. The CDR3 nucleotides read TGCGCCAGCAGCTTGGGTCAGGGAAACACCATATATTTT.

In the case of this clone: The sample contains more than one DNA sequence encoding this CDR3. This rearrangement joins TRBV10-1 to TRBJ1-2; TRBD1 aligns across 12 bases. The CDR3 covers 18 residues. Trimming took 2 bases from V and 3 from J; bases not matched to a gene: 10. From germline, CDR1 is WNHNN and CDR2 SYGVQD (reference sequence). The CDR3 DNA reads as TGCGCCAGCAGTGAGAAGGATCCGGGACAGGGGGCGGACTATGGCTACACCTTC. Residues: CASSEKDPGQGADYGYTF.

The chain uses TRBV5-6 and TRBJ2-7; the match to TRBD1 covers 9 bases. Germline trimming cut 5 bases from V and 2 bases from J; bases unmatched to any gene: 5. The length of the CDR3 is 14 residues. Germline lookup yields CDR1 SGHDT and CDR2 YYEEEE. The CDR3 here is CASRGTGIAYEQYF. For the CDR3, the DNA is TGTGCCAGCAGAGGGACAGGGATCGCCTACGAGCAGTACTTC.

V and J are TRBV7-6 and TRBJ2-3; D is undetermined. V was pared by 2 bases and J by 0 bases, with 6 bases between. This CDR3 is built from 14 residues. Looked up from germline, CDR1 is SGHVS and CDR2 is FNYEAQ. The CDR3 reads CASSLIQSTDTQYF. CDR3 bases: TGTGCCAGCAGCTTAATCCAGAGCACAGATACGCAGTATTTT.

The genes are TRBV9 and TRBJ2-7, with 14 nucleotides matching TRBD2. This CDR3 comprises 16 residues. The ends lost 4 bases at V and 4 bases at J; junction bases unmatched: 7. Germline CDR1 SGDLS, CDR2 YYNGEE. The CDR3 sequence: CASSPPGTSGGYEQYF. CDR3 in DNA: TGTGCCAGCAGCCCGCCGGGGACTAGCGGGGGTTACGAGCAGTACTTC.

CDR3 region: CASSLSGHQPQHF. The CDR3 DNA reads TGTGCCAGCAGTTTATCAGGGCATCAGCCCCAGCATTTT. J is TRBJ1-5 and V is TRBV28; maybe TRBD1 (5 bases). The CDR3 sequence is 13 residues long. The V gene lost 1 base and the J gene lost 5 bases, with 6 bases spanning the gap. Germline V CDR1 and CDR2: MDHEN, SYDVKM.

The V call is TRBV23-1, the J call TRBJ1-2; TRBD1 is a possible D gene (5 bases). TRBV23-1 is an ORF; its function is uncertain. This CDR3 contains 15 residues. The V and J ends lost 0 bases and 4 bases respectively, with 12 bases between them. Here the CDR3 reads CASSQSYKGRYGYTF. CDR3 nucleotides: TGCGCCAGCAGTCAATCGTATAAGGGGCGCTATGGCTACACCTTC.

The chain joins TRBV7-2 to TRBJ2-5, with 9 bases aligning to TRBD1. The DNA matches TRBJ2-7 better at its end, which makes the J call doubtful. The CDR3 consists of 17 residues. The germline CDR1 and CDR2 sequences are SGHTA and FQGNSA. The CDR3 sequence: CASSLYLRQGVPYEQYF. In nucleotides, the CDR3 is TGTGCCAGCAGCTTATACCTACGACAGGGGGTCCCCTACGAGCAGTACTTC.

J is TRBJ1-1 and V is TRBV29-1, with D unclear. CDR1 is SQVTM, CDR2 ANQGSEA, per germline. The CDR3 has 14 residues. Trimming cost V 1 base and J 4 bases, with 13 bases left between them. The CDR3 DNA follows: TGCAGCGTTGAAGCTCAAGTGGAGAGCACTGAAGCTTTCTTT. It codes for CSVEAQVESTEAFF. The variable domain in full, completed from reference TRBV29-1 and TRBJ1-1, reads SAVISQKPSRDICQRGTSLTIQCQVDSQVTMMFWYRQQPGQSLTLIATANQGSEATYESGFVIDKFPISRPNLTFSTLTVSNMSPEDSSIYLCSVEAQVESTEAFFGQGTRLTVV.

Note on this clone: Different DNA sequences within this sample yield the same CDR3. The chain links TRBV9 to TRBJ2-5; D might be TRBD2 (6 bases). Germline V gene sequence: CDR1 SGDLS, CDR2 YYNGEE. Trimming pared 2 bases from V and 2 bases from J, leaving 10 bases between. The CDR3 covers 14 residues. The CDR3 DNA is TGTGCCAGCAGCGTTGTGGGGGGACAAGAGACCCAGTACTTC. Its translation: CASSVVGGQETQYF.